This TCR beta chain appears in the sequencing data of a study of graft-versus-host responses after intestinal transplantation. On the study more broadly: Each transplant was multivisceral, liver-intestinal, or isolated intestinal. Study-wide findings and caveats: High graft-versus-host to host-versus-graft clonal ratios were found in allografts of patients who had graft-donor T cell macrochimerism. Some GvH clones appeared in ileal mucosa or blood before recipient bone marrow. Association was observed between peak circulating GvH clone levels and early post-transplant HvG declines.

TCRdb keeps only in-frame clones here, not all; method: immunoSEQ multiplex PCR. The sample consists of 90,000 to 130,000 clones, approximately 92% of them appearing once. In regard to this clone: Its antigen remains unidentified.

This material consisted of unstimulated CD4+ T cells sorted from spleen or lymph node cells, taken before transplant. This clonotype originated in a human donor who was the organ donor for an intestinal transplant.

The CDR3 region is CASGALGSYNEQFF. In DNA, the CDR3 is TGTGCCAGCGGCGCGTTGGGGAGCTACAATGAGCAGTTCTTC. This chain uses TRBV6-1 with TRBJ2-1; a possible D gene is TRBD2 (5 bases). This CDR3 spans 14 amino acids. V lost 8 bases and J lost 3, with 14 bases in between. Germline CDR1 and CDR2: MNHNS and SASEGT.